A single sample gave rise to the 26 T cell receptor beta chains below, sequenced in a study of shared clonotypes between healthy human individuals. The method was immunoSEQ multiplex PCR; TCRdb's version includes in-frame clones alone and lacks a portion of them. The table shows 500,000 to 550,000 clones, with about 96% occurring only once. The material sequenced was naive CD4+ T cells sorted from blood. Subset reported: CD45RA+ positively selected. The receptors here all came from a woman aged 25 to 39 in good health.

The chain joins TRBV2 to TRBJ2-3; weak D call: TRBD1 (6 bases). The CDR3 has 15 residues. Germline CDR1 and CDR2: SNHLY and FYNNEI. Trimming pared 5 bases from V and 2 bases from J, leaving 14 bases between. CDR3 protein: CASSNKGVITDTQYF. The CDR3 nucleotides are TGTGCCAGCAGTAATAAGGGGGTGATCACAGATACGCAGTATTTT.

The genes are TRBV28 and TRBJ2-3; 9 nucleotides line up with TRBD1. CDR1 and CDR2 from the germline V gene are MDHEN and SYDVKM. After removal of 7 bases from V and 3 bases from J, the junction contained 8 bases not matched to a gene. CDR3 length equals 15 residues. The CDR3 DNA follows: TGTGCCAGCACCCCCCCGGACAGGGGAACAGATACGCAGTATTTT. Residues: CASTPPDRGTDTQYF. Using reference TRBV28 and TRBJ2-3 for the parts outside the CDR3, the full variable domain is DVKVTQSSRYLVKRTGEKVFLECVQDMDHENMFWYRQDPGLGLRLIYFSYDVKMKEKGDIPEGYSVSREKKERFSLILESASTNQTSMYLCASTPPDRGTDTQYFGPGTRLTVL.

V usage is TRBV7-6 and J usage is TRBJ2-7; D gene uncertain. The length of the CDR3 is 11 residues. In germline, CDR1 is SGHVS, CDR2 FNYEAQ. The germline V and J ends were trimmed by 8 bases and 3 bases, with 8 bases remaining between them. The DNA for the CDR3 is TGTGCCAGCGGGTATTTCTACGAGCAGTACTTC. This codes for CASGYFYEQYF.

The rearrangement uses TRBV5-1 and TRBJ2-7; a possible D gene is TRBD1 (6 bases). V lost 6 bases and J 0 bases, leaving 16 bases between the germline ends. CDR3 length: 15 residues. Germline V gene sequence: CDR1 SGHRS, CDR2 YFSETQ. The CDR3 region is CASNEGTLSSYEQYF. CDR3 DNA sequence: TGCGCCAGCAACGAAGGGACACTTAGCTCCTACGAGCAGTACTTC.

The chain links TRBV13 to TRBJ1-2, with D perhaps matching TRBD1 (5 bases). The CDR3 runs 15 residues. With 5 bases removed from V and 9 bases from J, the gap between germline ends came to 22 bases. Germline assignment: CDR1 PRHDT and CDR2 FYEKMQ (reference sequence). CDR3 DNA: TGTGCCAGCAGCCTCTTGGGACGCCGGGAGAGAAGCTACACCTTC. Protein product: CASSLLGRRERSYTF.

V is TRBV2 and J is TRBJ2-2; 8 bases agree with TRBD2. V trimming: 4 bases; J trimming: 4 bases; junction bases outside the gene matches: 5. Germline V gives CDR1 SNHLY, CDR2 FYNNEI. The CDR3 runs to 15 residues. The CDR3 coding sequence is TGTGCCAGCAGTGTGGGACTAGGAAGCACCGGGGAGCTGTTTTTT. This codes for CASSVGLGSTGELFF.

The chain couples TRBV10-2 to TRBJ2-7; 14 nucleotides line up with TRBD2. The CDR3 runs 17 residues. Trimming took 4 bases from V and 3 from J; bases not matched to a gene: 8. The germline V gene encodes CDR1 WSHSY and CDR2 SAAADI. Written as DNA, the CDR3 is TGCGCCAGCAGTGGGACTAGCGGGGGGCAAGTAAGCTACGAGCAGTACTTC. Encoded protein: CASSGTSGGQVSYEQYF.

The V call is TRBV15, the J call TRBJ2-3; D possibly matches TRBD1 or TRBD2 (5 bases each). Deletions cut 5 bases from V and 2 bases from J, with 20 bases between. The CDR3 runs to 17 residues. The germline V gene has CDR1 LNHNV and CDR2 YYDKDF (reference sequence). This chain's CDR3 is CATSRGEQGSITDTQYF. In DNA, the CDR3 is TGTGCCACCAGCCGAGGGGAGCAGGGTTCTATCACAGATACGCAGTATTTT.

The chain uses TRBV28 and TRBJ1-5; 7 positions agree with TRBD1. This CDR3 is built from 15 residues. Germline values: CDR1 MDHEN, CDR2 SYDVKM. J gave up 4 bases and V 7 bases, and 10 bases lay outside the gene matches. The CDR3 DNA follows: TGTGCCAGCAACCCCGGGCAGGGGGTTAATCAGCCCCAGCATTTT. The encoded protein is CASNPGQGVNQPQHF.

The chain is built from TRBV2 and TRBJ1-1, with D maybe TRBD1 (5 bases). V was shortened by 6 bases and J by 5 bases, with 13 bases between the two germline ends. CDR1 is SNHLY and CDR2 is FYNNEI in the germline V gene. CDR3 length: 13 residues. The CDR3 reads CASRVEEGTEAFF. CDR3 bases: TGTGCCAGCAGAGTGGAGGAGGGGACTGAAGCTTTCTTT.

The V and J genes are TRBV11-2 and TRBJ2-3, with D tentatively TRBD1 (6 bases). CDR3 length: 15 amino acids. Germline V CDR1 and CDR2: SGHAT, FQNNGV. Deletions cut 4 bases from V and 1 base from J, with 12 bases between. This chain's CDR3 is CASSSPRGRTDTQYF. DNA for the CDR3: TGTGCCAGCAGCTCCCCCAGGGGACGCACAGATACGCAGTATTTT.

This clone was counted a single time. The rearrangement uses TRBV30 and TRBJ1-2; weak D call: TRBD1 (6 bases). Trimming left V 8 bases short and J 0 bases short, with 16 bases between. Per the germline V gene, CDR1 is GTSNPN and CDR2 is SVGIG (reference sequence). This CDR3 region has 14 residues. In DNA form, the CDR3 reads TGTGCCGGCGTTTCACAGGGAGCTAACTATGGCTACACCTTC. Its translation: CAGVSQGANYGYTF.

The rearrangement links TRBV5-1 to TRBJ1-4; D is perhaps TRBD1 (6 bases). The CDR3 length is 13 residues. Trimming took 4 bases from V and 8 from J, leaving 12 bases between them. CDR1 and CDR2 (germline): SGHRS, YFSETQ. CDR3 DNA sequence: TGCGCCAGCAGCGGAAACCAGGGGGAAAAACTGTTTTTT. Translated: CASSGNQGEKLFF. Based on the CDR3 plus reference TRBV5-1 and TRBJ1-4, the full variable domain is KAGVTQTPRYLIKTRGQQVTLSCSPISGHRSVSWYQQTPGQGLQFLFEYFSETQRNKGNFPGRFSGRQFSNSRSEMNVSTLELGDSALYLCASSGNQGEKLFFGSGTQLSVL.

The chain recombines TRBV7-9 with TRBJ2-1, with 14 nucleotides matching TRBD2. Per the germline V gene, CDR1 is SEHNR and CDR2 is FQNEAQ (reference sequence). The CDR3 consists of 17 residues. Trimming removed 5 bases from V and 8 bases from J; junction bases left unmatched: 11. The CDR3 sequence: CASSRTGTSGSNDEQFF. In DNA, the CDR3 is TGTGCCAGCAGCCGTACCGGGACTAGCGGGAGTAACGATGAGCAGTTCTTC.

This clone has only one observation. This chain uses TRBV19 with TRBJ2-7; 9 bases line up with TRBD1. V was pared by 2 bases and J by 5 bases, with 4 bases of the junction left unmatched. The CDR3 runs to 14 residues. Germline V gene lookup returns CDR1 LNHDA and CDR2 SQIVND (reference sequence). The CDR3 protein is CASSILGQGNEQYF. Written as DNA, the CDR3 is TGTGCCAGTAGTATATTGGGACAGGGCAACGAGCAGTACTTC.

This clone was seen a single time. The gene calls are TRBV11-2 and TRBJ1-1; D is perhaps TRBD1 (6 bases). Trimming pared 1 base from V and 10 bases from J, leaving 19 bases between. CDR1 is SGHAT, CDR2 FQNNGV, per germline. The CDR3 loop spans 15 amino acids. The CDR3 is CASSLGRGLPTVAFF. The CDR3 DNA sequence: TGTGCCAGCAGCTTAGGGCGGGGGCTTCCTACCGTAGCTTTCTTT.

The chain combines TRBV5-1 with TRBJ1-1, with 7 bases lining up with TRBD1. The J segment lost 8 bases and the V segment lost 0 bases, leaving 10 bases of the junction unmatched. The CDR3 is 15 residues long. Per germline, CDR1 SGHRS and CDR2 YFSETQ. The chain's CDR3 is CASSLEGAAPREAFF. The CDR3 DNA follows: TGCGCCAGCAGCTTGGAGGGGGCGGCACCGAGGGAAGCTTTCTTT.

The rearrangement joins TRBV6-1 to TRBJ2-5; a weak D match, TRBD1 (5 bases). The CDR3 length is 13 residues. The V and J ends lost 3 bases and 4 bases respectively, with 9 bases between them. Germline CDR1 reads MNHNS; CDR2 reads SASEGT. DNA of the CDR3: TGTGCCAGCAGTGACAGGGATCGAGAGACCCAGTACTTC. Residues: CASSDRDRETQYF.

The V and J genes are TRBV10-2 and TRBJ1-3; D may be TRBD1 (5 bases). The CDR3 has 14 residues. The ends were cut back, 2 bases at V and 2 bases at J, with 7 bases in the middle. Germline V gene sequence: CDR1 WSHSY, CDR2 SAAADI. CDR3 sequence reads: CASSEQGPGNTIYF. The CDR3 DNA follows: TGCGCCAGCAGTGAGCAGGGTCCTGGAAACACCATATATTTT.

The V gene is TRBV5-4, the J gene TRBJ2-7, with TRBD1 identical over 8 bases. The V and J ends lost 4 bases and 4 bases, in that order; junction bases with no gene match: 10. Germline V lookup: CDR1 SGHNT, CDR2 YYREEE (reference sequence). The CDR3 is made up of 15 amino acids. CDR3 bases: TGTGCCAGCAGCGACGGACGCAGGGGGCGATACGAGCAGTACTTC. Protein: CASSDGRRGRYEQYF.

The chain has TRBV5-1 and TRBJ1-1, with 8 bases matching TRBD1. Germline lookup yields CDR1 SGHRS and CDR2 YFSETQ. The trim removed 4 bases at V and 1 base at J, leaving 3 bases unmatched. CDR3 size: 14 residues. CDR3 sequence reads: CASSRDRPNTEAFF. The CDR3 nucleotides are TGCGCCAGCAGCCGGGACAGGCCGAACACTGAAGCTTTCTTT.

The genes are TRBV29-1 and TRBJ2-1; D is ambiguous. The CDR3 has 14 amino acids. V lost 6 bases and J lost 0, with 12 bases in between. Germline loops: CDR1 SQVTM, CDR2 ANQGSEA. This chain's CDR3 is CSVPPRSSYNEQFF. The CDR3 DNA follows: TGCAGCGTACCCCCGCGGAGCTCCTACAATGAGCAGTTCTTC.

Concerning this clone itself: This CDR3 is also generated by other DNA sequences in the sample. V usage is TRBV9 and J usage is TRBJ2-1; TRBD2 matches at 9 bases. This CDR3 comprises 15 residues. The ends lost 0 bases at V and 4 bases at J; junction bases unmatched: 2. From germline, CDR1 is SGDLS and CDR2 YYNGEE. CDR3 in DNA: TGTGCCAGCAGCGTAGGGCTAGCGGGATACAATGAGCAGTTCTTC. Its translation is CASSVGLAGYNEQFF.

This chain uses TRBV19 with TRBJ2-3; no reliable D call. The CDR3 totals 19 residues. Germline V gene sequence: CDR1 LNHDA, CDR2 SQIVND (reference sequence). V was pared by 5 bases and J by 0 bases, with 24 bases between. The DNA for the CDR3 is TGTGCCAGTAGTTTCCTCCCTTTTGTGCGGAGTGCTAGCACAGATACGCAGTATTTT. Translation gives CASSFLPFVRSASTDTQYF.

The chain links TRBV10-3 to TRBJ1-5, with D uncertain. CDR3 length: 14 residues. V dropped 1 base and J dropped 0 bases, with 4 bases sitting between them. CDR1 is ENHRY and CDR2 is SYGVKD in the germline V gene. The DNA of the CDR3 is TGTGCCATCAGTGAGTGGGGTAGCAATCAGCCCCAGCATTTT. The encoded protein is CAISEWGSNQPQHF.

CDR3 region: CASTWLAGAEQYF. CDR3 nucleotide sequence: TGTGCCAGCACCTGGCTAGCGGGAGCCGAGCAGTACTTC. The chain links TRBV6-6 to TRBJ2-7, with 10 positions matching TRBD2. The germline CDR1 and CDR2 sequences are MNHNY and SVGAGI (reference sequence). The CDR3 runs to 13 residues. V shed 7 bases and J 6 bases; nucleotides not matched to a gene: 6.